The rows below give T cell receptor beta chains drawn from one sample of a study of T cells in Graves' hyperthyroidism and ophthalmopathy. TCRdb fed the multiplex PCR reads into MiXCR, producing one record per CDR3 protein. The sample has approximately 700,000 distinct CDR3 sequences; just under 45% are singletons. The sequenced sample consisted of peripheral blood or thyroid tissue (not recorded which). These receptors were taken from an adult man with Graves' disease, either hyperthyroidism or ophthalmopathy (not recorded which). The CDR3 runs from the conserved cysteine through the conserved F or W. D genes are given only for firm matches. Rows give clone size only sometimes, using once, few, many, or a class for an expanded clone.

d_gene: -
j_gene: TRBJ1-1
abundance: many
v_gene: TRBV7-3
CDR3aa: CASSLLSEAFF
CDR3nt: TGTGCCAGCAGCTTACTATCTGAAGCTTTCTTT

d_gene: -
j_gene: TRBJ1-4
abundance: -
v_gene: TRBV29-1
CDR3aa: CSVDEGTDEKLFF
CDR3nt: TGCAGCGTTGATGAGGGTACTGATGAAAAACTGTTTTTT

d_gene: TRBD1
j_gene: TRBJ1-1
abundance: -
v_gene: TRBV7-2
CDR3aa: CASSLRGQPSEAFF
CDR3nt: TGTGCCAGCAGCTTAAGGGGACAGCCGTCTGAAGCTTTCTTT

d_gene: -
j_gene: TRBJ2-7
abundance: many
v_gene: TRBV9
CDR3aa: CASSVSGVSYEQYF
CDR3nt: TGTGCCAGCAGCGTGTCGGGAGTCTCCTACGAGCAGTACTTC

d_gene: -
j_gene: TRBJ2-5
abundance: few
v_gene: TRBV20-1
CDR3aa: CSARDYRLLTLVQYF
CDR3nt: TGCAGTGCTAGAGATTACCGGCTTCTCACTTTGGTCCAGTACTTC

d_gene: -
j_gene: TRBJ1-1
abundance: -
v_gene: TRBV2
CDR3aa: CASSFRFGGTTEAFF
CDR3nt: TGTGCCAGCAGTTTTAGGTTTGGGGGGACCACTGAAGCTTTCTTT

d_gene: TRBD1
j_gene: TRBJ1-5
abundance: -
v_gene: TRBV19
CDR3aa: CASSMAGQPSNQPQHF
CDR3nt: TGTGCCAGTAGTATGGCGGGACAGCCTAGCAATCAGCCCCAGCATTTT

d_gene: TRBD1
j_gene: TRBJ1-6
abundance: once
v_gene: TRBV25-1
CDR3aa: CASSARDLVGQGGSPLHF
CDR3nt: TGTGCCAGCAGTGCTAGAGATCTCGTGGGACAGGGAGGCTCACCCCTCCACTTT

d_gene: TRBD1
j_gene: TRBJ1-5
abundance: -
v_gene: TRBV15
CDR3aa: CATSKDRHQPQHF
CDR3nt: TGTGCCACCAGCAAGGACAGGCATCAGCCCCAGCATTTT

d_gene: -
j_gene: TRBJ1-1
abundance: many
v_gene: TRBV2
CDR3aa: CASSDMRHTEAFF
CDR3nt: TGTGCCAGCAGTGACATGAGGCACACTGAAGCTTTCTTT

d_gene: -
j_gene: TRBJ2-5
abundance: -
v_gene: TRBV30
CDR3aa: CAWISRAGETQYF
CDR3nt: TGTGCCTGGATTAGTCGTGCTGGGGAGACCCAGTACTTC

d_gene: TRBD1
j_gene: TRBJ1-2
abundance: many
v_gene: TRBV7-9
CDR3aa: CASSGQGVGYTF
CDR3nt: TGTGCCAGCAGCGGACAGGGGGTGGGCTACACCTTC

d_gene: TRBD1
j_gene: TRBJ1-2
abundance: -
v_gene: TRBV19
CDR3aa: CASSIAAGQDLGGYTF
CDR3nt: TGTGCCAGTAGTATAGCCGCGGGACAGGACTTGGGTGGCTACACCTTC

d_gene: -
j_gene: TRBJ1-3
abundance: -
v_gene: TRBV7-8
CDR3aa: CASSLVLGAPGGNTIYF
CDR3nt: TGTGCCAGCAGCTTAGTGCTGGGGGCTCCGGGAGGAAACACCATATATTTT

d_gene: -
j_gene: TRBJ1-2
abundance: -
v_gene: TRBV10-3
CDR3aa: CATSSYGYTF
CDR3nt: TGTGCCACCAGTTCCTATGGCTACACCTTC

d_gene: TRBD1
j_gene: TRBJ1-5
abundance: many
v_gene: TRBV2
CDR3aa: CASSDLPTGGRSQPQHF
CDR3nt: TGTGCCAGCAGTGACCTACCTACAGGGGGTAGGAGTCAGCCCCAGCATTTT

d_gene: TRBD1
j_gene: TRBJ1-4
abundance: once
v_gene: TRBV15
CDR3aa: CATSRETGVHEKLFF
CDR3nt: TGTGCCACCAGCAGAGAAACAGGGGTTCACGAAAAACTGTTTTTT

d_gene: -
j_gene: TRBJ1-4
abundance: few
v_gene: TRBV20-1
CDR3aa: CSARDGATNEKLFF
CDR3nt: TGCAGTGCTCGGGACGGGGCAACTAATGAAAAACTGTTTTTT

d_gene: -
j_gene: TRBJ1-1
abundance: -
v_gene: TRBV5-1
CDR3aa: CASSLVDQDTEAFF
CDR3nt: TGCGCCAGCAGCTTGGTAGATCAGGACACTGAAGCTTTCTTT

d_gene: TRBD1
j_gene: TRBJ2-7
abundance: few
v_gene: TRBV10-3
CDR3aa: CAISEPGQGKSSYEQYF
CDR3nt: TGTGCCATCAGCGAACCTGGACAGGGTAAATCCTCCTACGAGCAGTACTTC

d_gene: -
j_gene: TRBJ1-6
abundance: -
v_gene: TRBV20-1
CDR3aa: CSARDAGIGNSPLHF
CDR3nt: TGCAGTGCTAGAGATGCAGGGATAGGCAATTCACCCCTCCACTTT

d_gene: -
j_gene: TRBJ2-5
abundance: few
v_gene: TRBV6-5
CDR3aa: CASSRTPLDQETQYF
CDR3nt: TGTGCCAGCAGTCGAACCCCGTTAGACCAAGAGACCCAGTACTTC

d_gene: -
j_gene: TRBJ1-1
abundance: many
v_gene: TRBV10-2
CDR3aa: CASGTTGGTEAFF
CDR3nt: TGCGCCAGCGGAACGACAGGAGGAACTGAAGCTTTCTTT

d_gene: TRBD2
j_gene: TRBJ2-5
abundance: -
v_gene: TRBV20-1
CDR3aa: CSASPSGESIEQYF
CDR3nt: TGCAGTGCTAGTCCTAGCGGGGAGAGTATTGAGCAGTACTTC

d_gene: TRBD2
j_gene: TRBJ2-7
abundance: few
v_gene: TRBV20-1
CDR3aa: CSAGLAGGSYEQYF
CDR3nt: TGCTCGGCGGGACTAGCGGGAGGCAGCTACGAGCAGTACTTC

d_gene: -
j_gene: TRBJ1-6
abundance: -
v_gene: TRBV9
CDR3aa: CASRLNGPLHF
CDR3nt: TGTGCCAGCAGGCTAAACGGACCCCTCCACTTT

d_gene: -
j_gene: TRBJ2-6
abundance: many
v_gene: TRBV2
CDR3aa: CASSALQGTGANVLTF
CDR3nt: TGTGCCAGCTCAGCTTTGCAGGGGACCGGGGCCAACGTCCTGACTTTC

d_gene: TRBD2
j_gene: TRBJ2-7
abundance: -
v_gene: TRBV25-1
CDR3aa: CASSGEGTSGNYEQYF
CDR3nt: TGTGCCAGCAGTGGAGAAGGAACTAGCGGCAATTACGAGCAGTACTTC

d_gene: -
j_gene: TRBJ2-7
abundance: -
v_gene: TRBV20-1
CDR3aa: CSALGGKGYEQYF
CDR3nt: TGCAGTGCTCTAGGGGGAAAGGGCTACGAGCAGTACTTC

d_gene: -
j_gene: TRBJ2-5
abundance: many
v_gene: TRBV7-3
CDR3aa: CASSPRQAAVETQYF
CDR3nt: TGTGCCAGCAGTCCCCGACAGGCCGCAGTAGAGACCCAGTACTTC

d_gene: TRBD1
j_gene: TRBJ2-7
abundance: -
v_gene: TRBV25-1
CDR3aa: CASSKTTGGYEQYF
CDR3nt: TGTGCCAGCAGTAAAACTACAGGGGGCTACGAGCAGTACTTC

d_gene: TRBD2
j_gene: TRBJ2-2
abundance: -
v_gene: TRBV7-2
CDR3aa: CASSFGTGGNTGELFF
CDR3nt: TGTGCCAGCAGCTTCGGCACGGGAGGTAACACCGGGGAGCTGTTTTTT

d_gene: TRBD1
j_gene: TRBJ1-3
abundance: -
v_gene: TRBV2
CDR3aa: CAISGRGHGNTIYF
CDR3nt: TGTGCCATCAGTGGAAGGGGGCATGGAAACACCATATATTTT

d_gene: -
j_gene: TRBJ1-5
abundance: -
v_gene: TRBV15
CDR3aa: CATSRGPGARNQPQHF
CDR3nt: TGTGCCACCAGCAGAGGCCCGGGGGCGCGCAATCAGCCCCAGCATTTT

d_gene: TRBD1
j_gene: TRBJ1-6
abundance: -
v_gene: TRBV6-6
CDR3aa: CASSLQGGPLHF
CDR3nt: TGTGCCAGCAGTCTCCAGGGGGGACCCCTCCACTTT

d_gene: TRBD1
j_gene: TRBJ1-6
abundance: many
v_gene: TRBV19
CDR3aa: CASNGQGWSPLHF
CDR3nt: TGTGCCAGTAACGGACAGGGGTGGTCACCCCTCCACTTT

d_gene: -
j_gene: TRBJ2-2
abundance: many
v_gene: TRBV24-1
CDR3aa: CATSDFGQNTGELFF
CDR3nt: TGTGCCACCAGTGATTTCGGACAGAACACCGGGGAGCTGTTTTTT

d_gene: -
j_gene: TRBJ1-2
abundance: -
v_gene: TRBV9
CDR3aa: CASSQEVFRADGYTF
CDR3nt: TGTGCCAGCAGCCAAGAAGTATTCAGGGCGGATGGCTACACCTTC

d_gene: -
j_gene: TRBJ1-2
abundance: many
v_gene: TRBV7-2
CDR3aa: CASSGGQGGYTF
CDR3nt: TGTGCCAGCAGCGGGGGACAAGGTGGCTACACCTTC

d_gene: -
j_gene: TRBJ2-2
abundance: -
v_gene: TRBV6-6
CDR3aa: CASSYSRPTGELFF
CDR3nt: TGTGCCAGCAGTTACTCTCGGCCTACAGGGGAGCTGTTTTTT

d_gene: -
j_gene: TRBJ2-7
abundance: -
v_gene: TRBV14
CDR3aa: CASSGPVSYEQYF
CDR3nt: TGTGCCAGCAGTGGTCCCGTGTCCTACGAGCAGTACTTC

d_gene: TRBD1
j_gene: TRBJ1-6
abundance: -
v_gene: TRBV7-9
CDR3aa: CASSQSPGQGFDSPLHF
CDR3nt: TGTGCCAGCAGCCAATCACCGGGACAGGGTTTTGATTCACCCCTCCACTTT

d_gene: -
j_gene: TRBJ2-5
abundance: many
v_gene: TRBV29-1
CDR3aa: CSRGDDTETQYF
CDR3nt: TGCAGCCGCGGGGATGACACAGAGACCCAGTACTTC

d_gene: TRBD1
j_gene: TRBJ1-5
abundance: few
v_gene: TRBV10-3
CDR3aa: CAISESRIQGVGQPQHF
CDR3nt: TGTGCCATCAGTGAGTCAAGAATACAGGGGGTCGGTCAGCCCCAGCATTTT

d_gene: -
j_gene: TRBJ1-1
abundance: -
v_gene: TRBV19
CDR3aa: CASRLRYNTEAFF
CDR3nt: TGTGCCAGTAGACTCAGATACAACACTGAAGCTTTCTTT

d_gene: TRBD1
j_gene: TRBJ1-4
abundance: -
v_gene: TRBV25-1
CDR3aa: CASSRTGTGPEKLFF
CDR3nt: TGTGCCAGCAGCAGAACCGGGACAGGCCCCGAAAAACTGTTTTTT

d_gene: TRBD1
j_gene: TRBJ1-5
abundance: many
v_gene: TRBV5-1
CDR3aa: CASSLVTGDPQHF
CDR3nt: TGCGCCAGCAGCTTGGTGACAGGGGACCCCCAGCATTTT

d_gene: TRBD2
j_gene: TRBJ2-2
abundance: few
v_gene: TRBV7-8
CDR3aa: CASSSLAGPSTGELFF
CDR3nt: TGTGCCAGCAGCTCCCTAGCGGGACCCTCCACCGGGGAGCTGTTTTTT

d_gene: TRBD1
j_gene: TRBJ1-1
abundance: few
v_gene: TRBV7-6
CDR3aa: CASSSWTGKNTEAFF
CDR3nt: TGTGCCAGCAGCTCGTGGACAGGGAAGAACACTGAAGCTTTCTTT